Described below is a single T cell receptor (beta chain) sequence and its context. Its specificity is unknown. The data were taken from a study of monozygotic twins with cystic fibrosis. Overall study findings and caveats: No link emerged between shared CDR3 counts and age, concordance or severity. The repertoire was suggested to be naive-dominated, clonality median roughly 0.0089. V usage most resembled the co-twin in 13 of 16 pairs. Unrelated CF individuals shared fewer identical clonotypes than monozygotic CF twins.

Using immunoSEQ multiplex PCR, the repertoire was profiled, and TCRdb retains in-frame clones only, with some absent. The data hold about 36,000 clones, with 75% to 95% observed a single time. The CDR3 consists of 16 residues. The V end lost 6 bases, the J end lost 0 bases, and 17 bases lay between the germline ends. CDR1 and CDR2 (germline): MNHNY, SVGAGI (reference sequence). V is TRBV6-6 and J is TRBJ1-2; perhaps TRBD1 as D (6 bases). This clonotype originated in a boy between 2 and 10 years old with cystic fibrosis. Input material: blood. In DNA form, the CDR3 reads TGTGCCAGCAGCCCCCTGACAGGCTTAGCTAACTATGGCTACACCTTC. Its protein product is CASSPLTGLANYGYTF.